The next 19 T cell receptor beta chains were all read from a single sample in a study of identifying expanded T cells in peripheral blood. The assay was immunoSEQ multiplex PCR, and TCRdb's table has in-frame clones only and misses some. Here the sample spans 120,000 or so clones, roughly 80% being singletons. Sample: blood. These receptors came from a person aged 18 to 75 in good health.

Here the CDR3 DNA reads TGCAGCGTCTTTTCCTACGAGCAGTACTTC. Its protein product is CSVFSYEQYF. The V gene is TRBV29-1, the J gene TRBJ2-7; D uncertain. V lost 6 bases to trimming and J lost 1 base, with 4 bases between them. CDR1 and CDR2 from the germline V gene are SQVTM and ANQGSEA. The CDR3 loop spans 10 amino acids.

J is TRBJ2-3 and V is TRBV5-1, with D unclear. The V and J ends lost 4 bases and 6 bases respectively, with 12 bases between them. Germline V CDR1 and CDR2: SGHRS, YFSETQ. CDR3 length: 13 amino acids. CDR3 sequence reads: CASSSQDGDTQYF. DNA for the CDR3: TGCGCCAGCAGCAGCCAGGACGGCGATACGCAGTATTTT. The variable domain in full, completed from reference TRBV5-1 and TRBJ2-3, reads KAGVTQTPRYLIKTRGQQVTLSCSPISGHRSVSWYQQTPGQGLQFLFEYFSETQRNKGNFPGRFSGRQFSNSRSEMNVSTLELGDSALYLCASSSQDGDTQYFGPGTRLTVL.

The chain carries TRBV6-5 and TRBJ2-5, with 10 bases identical to TRBD2. Germline V gene sequence: CDR1 MNHEY, CDR2 SVGAGI. The CDR3 spans 15 residues. The junction had 5 bases not matched to a gene; V was cut back by 6 bases and J by 1 base. CDR3 nucleotides: TGTGCCAGCAGGGCTAGCGGGGGAAGCCAAGAGACCCAGTACTTC. This sequence encodes CASRASGGSQETQYF.

This chain links TRBV18 with TRBJ2-2; the D gene is possibly TRBD2 (5 bases). Germline loops: CDR1 KGHSH, CDR2 LQKENI. The V end lost 7 bases, the J end lost 7 bases, and 16 bases lay between the germline ends. This CDR3 is built from 14 residues. The DNA for the CDR3 is TGTGCCAGCTTCTCCGGGGTCATGGACGGGGAGCTGTTTTTT. Protein product: CASFSGVMDGELFF. Combining the CDR3 with reference TRBV18 and TRBJ2-2 gives the whole variable domain NAGVMQNPRHLVRRRGQEARLRCSPMKGHSHVYWYRQLPEEGLKFMVYLQKENIIDESGMPKERFSAEFPKEGPSILRIQQVVRGDSAAYFCASFSGVMDGELFFGEGSRLTVL.

The chain joins TRBV5-8 to TRBJ2-1; the D gene is possibly TRBD2 (5 bases). Germline loops: CDR1 SGHTS, CDR2 YDEGEE. Trimming removed 6 bases at V and 4 bases at J, with 11 bases between. The CDR3 totals 13 residues. The CDR3 protein is CASNSADYNEQFF. CDR3 nucleotides: TGTGCCAGCAACTCAGCGGATTACAATGAGCAGTTCTTC.

The J gene is TRBJ2-7, the V gene TRBV7-6; D is tentatively TRBD1 or TRBD2 (5 bases each). V was pared by 2 bases and J by 2 bases, with 10 bases between. CDR1 is SGHVS, CDR2 FNYEAQ, per germline. This CDR3 is 14 amino acids long. The CDR3 spells CASSLLQGPYEQYF. In DNA, the CDR3 is TGTGCCAGCAGCTTACTCCAGGGACCCTACGAGCAGTACTTC. Filled out from reference TRBV7-6 and TRBJ2-7, the complete variable domain reads GAGVSQSPRYKVTKRGQDVALRCDPISGHVSLYWYRQALGQGPEFLTYFNYEAQQDKSGLPNDRFSAERPEGSISTLTIQRTEQRDSAMYRCASSLLQGPYEQYFGPGTRLTVT.

The V gene is TRBV7-9, the J gene TRBJ1-1; D remains ambiguous. The CDR3 length is 15 residues. V dropped 5 bases and J dropped 4 bases, with 17 bases sitting between them. Germline CDR1 SEHNR, CDR2 FQNEAQ (reference sequence). The CDR3 sequence is CASSGVQAAATEAFF. Written as DNA, the CDR3 is TGTGCCAGCAGCGGGGTGCAGGCCGCGGCCACTGAAGCTTTCTTT.

The chain recombines TRBV6-5 with TRBJ1-2; D is undetermined. Trimming stripped 1 base from V and 5 bases from J, with 14 bases between. From germline, CDR1 is MNHEY and CDR2 SVGAGI. The CDR3 is 15 amino acids. The CDR3 DNA is TGTGCCAGCAGTTACTACCCTAACTCCGGGTATGGCTACACCTTC. Translated: CASSYYPNSGYGYTF.

This rearrangement joins TRBV5-4 to TRBJ2-3, with D tentatively TRBD1 or TRBD2 (5 bases each). In germline, CDR1 is SGHNT, CDR2 YYREEE (reference sequence). This CDR3 is 15 amino acids long. Between the trimmed V and J ends, which lost 1 base and 5 bases, there was a span of 14 bases. The CDR3, as DNA: TGTGCCAGCAGCTTGCCCGGGGCTCGGAGAGATACGCAGTATTTT. This codes for CASSLPGARRDTQYF.

The rearrangement uses TRBV2 and TRBJ1-2; the D is unclear. The CDR3 length is 12 residues. The germline V gene has CDR1 SNHLY and CDR2 FYNNEI. The V and J ends lost 3 bases and 4 bases respectively, with 6 bases between them. Here the CDR3 DNA reads TGTGCCAGCAGTGATGGCAGCTATGGCTACACCTTC. Amino acids: CASSDGSYGYTF.

The V and J genes are TRBV7-2 and TRBJ2-7, with 7 bases fitting TRBD1. The germline V gene has CDR1 SGHTA and CDR2 FQGNSA. The CDR3 has 13 amino acids. V lost 5 bases to trimming and J lost 0 bases; unmatched junction nucleotides: 1. This chain's CDR3 is CASSRDSSYEQYF. In nucleotides, the CDR3 is TGTGCCAGCAGCCGGGACAGCTCCTACGAGCAGTACTTC. Filled out from reference TRBV7-2 and TRBJ2-7, the complete variable domain reads GAGVSQSPSNKVTEKGKDVELRCDPISGHTALYWYRQSLGQGLEFLIYFQGNSAPDKSGLPSDRFSAERTGGSVSTLTIQRTQQEDSAVYLCASSRDSSYEQYFGPGTRLTVT.

V and J are TRBV27 and TRBJ2-7, with D tentatively TRBD2 (5 bases). V was cut by 8 bases and J by 3 bases, with 14 bases left in between. The length of the CDR3 is 13 residues. Per the germline V gene, CDR1 is MNHEY and CDR2 is SMNVEV (reference sequence). CDR3 in amino acids: CASRKGVGYEQYF. CDR3 sequence (DNA): TGTGCCAGCCGAAAGGGAGTCGGCTACGAGCAGTACTTC.

This rearrangement joins TRBV5-1 to TRBJ2-7; D might be TRBD2 (6 bases). With 2 bases removed from V and 2 bases from J, the gap between germline ends came to 17 bases. Per the germline V gene, CDR1 is SGHRS and CDR2 is YFSETQ. This CDR3 is built from 16 residues. CDR3 protein: CASSFYRDWATYEQYF. The DNA for the CDR3 is TGCGCCAGCAGCTTCTACCGGGACTGGGCCACCTACGAGCAGTACTTC.

The J gene is TRBJ2-1, the V gene TRBV6-6; 7 positions match TRBD1. Germline V gives CDR1 MNHNY, CDR2 SVGAGI (reference sequence). J lost 2 bases, V lost 6 bases, and 7 bases had no gene match. The CDR3 is made up of 15 amino acids. CDR3 DNA sequence: TGTGCCAGCAGGACGACCGGGACAGCCTACAATGAGCAGTTCTTC. It is translated as CASRTTGTAYNEQFF.

The V gene is TRBV5-1, the J gene TRBJ2-1; a possible D gene is TRBD1 (5 bases). This CDR3 contains 13 residues. From germline, CDR1 is SGHRS and CDR2 YFSETQ. Trimming left V 4 bases short and J 4 bases short, with 9 bases between. CDR3 amino acids: CASSQSGYNEQFF. CDR3 DNA sequence: TGCGCCAGCAGCCAGTCAGGGTACAATGAGCAGTTCTTC. Full variable domain (missing parts from reference TRBV5-1 and TRBJ2-1): KAGVTQTPRYLIKTRGQQVTLSCSPISGHRSVSWYQQTPGQGLQFLFEYFSETQRNKGNFPGRFSGRQFSNSRSEMNVSTLELGDSALYLCASSQSGYNEQFFGPGTRLTVL.

This chain uses TRBV5-1 with TRBJ1-1, with D maybe TRBD1 (6 bases). Per germline, CDR1 SGHRS and CDR2 YFSETQ. V lost 0 bases and J lost 4, with 16 bases in between. This CDR3 has 16 amino acids. The DNA of the CDR3 is TGCGCCAGCAGCTTGGGAAGCTCCAGGGGATCCACTGAAGCTTTCTTT. Translation gives CASSLGSSRGSTEAFF. Combining the CDR3 with reference TRBV5-1 and TRBJ1-1 gives the whole variable domain KAGVTQTPRYLIKTRGQQVTLSCSPISGHRSVSWYQQTPGQGLQFLFEYFSETQRNKGNFPGRFSGRQFSNSRSEMNVSTLELGDSALYLCASSLGSSRGSTEAFFGQGTRLTVV.

The chain uses TRBV21-1 and TRBJ2-6; whether TRBD2, the table's D call, matches the DNA was not checked. TRBV21-1 is tagged as a pseudogene. The CDR3 extends over 19 amino acids. CDR3 nucleotides: TGTGCCAGCAGTTCCATGCGGCGGGACGCCCACTCTGGGGCCAACGTCCTGACTTTC. It specifies CASSSMRRDAHSGANVLTF.

This chain joins TRBV28 and TRBJ1-5; D gene ambiguous. V lost 5 bases to trimming and J lost 2 bases, with 10 bases between them. Germline V gene data show CDR1 as MDHEN and CDR2 as SYDVKM. This CDR3 has 14 amino acids. CDR3 loop: CASSLHVGNQPQHF. The CDR3 DNA sequence: TGTGCCAGCAGTCTACACGTGGGCAATCAGCCCCAGCATTTT.

The genes are TRBV6-1 and TRBJ2-7; D is undetermined. The CDR3 totals 12 residues. The germline gives CDR1 MNHNS, CDR2 SASEGT. V was pared by 7 bases and J by 1 base, with 8 bases between. In nucleotides, the CDR3 is TGTGCCAGCACCAAACCTTCCTACGAGCAGTACTTC. Amino acids: CASTKPSYEQYF.